This TCR beta chain was captured by sequencing in a study of PD-1 blockade in classical Hodgkin lymphoma. Study outcomes and limitations: The causes of the repertoire differences, possibly disease activity or prior therapy, remain undefined. Whoever responded completely had baseline diversity much like that seen in newly diagnosed patients.

Turning to this clone: What it recognizes is unknown.

Relapse was seen in all patients after autologous stem cell transplantation, and brentuximab vedotin exposure was variable. Complete response, partial response or progressive disease constituted the best responses recorded. Clones were sequenced by immunoSEQ multiplex PCR, and TCRdb holds only the in-frame ones, with some missing. The table records over 15,000 clones, 86% of them present only once. Specimen: peripheral blood mononuclear cells (PBMCs), collected before the second cycle of nivolumab. This clonotype was obtained from a human donor with classical Hodgkin lymphoma.

The CDR3 DNA is TGTGCCAGCAGCTTAGCAGTGAACACCGGGGAGCTGTTTTTT. It specifies CASSLAVNTGELFF. This chain links TRBV7-6 with TRBJ2-2; no definite D call. The CDR3 has 14 residues. Trimming removed 0 bases from V and 1 base from J, with 3 bases in between. CDR1 and CDR2 (germline): SGHVS, FNYEAQ.